Below, 2 T cell receptor beta chains from the same sample are listed, as sequenced in a study of OX40 agonist ivuxolimab in advanced cancers. Here immunoSEQ multiplex PCR was the method, and the copy in TCRdb shows in-frame clones only, minus some. The table has more than 55,000 clones, roughly nine tenths seen once; the top ten hold 13% to 15%. The sequencing used CD4+ or CD8+ T cells sorted from blood, collected in a trial of the OX40 agonist ivuxolimab. The receptors here all came from an adult with an advanced solid tumor such as melanoma, head and neck, liver or kidney cancer.

This rearrangement joins TRBV19 to TRBJ1-5; maybe TRBD1 (5 bases). The CDR3 length is 14 residues. V lost 5 bases to trimming and J lost 3 bases, with 11 bases between them. Germline V gene lookup returns CDR1 LNHDA and CDR2 SQIVND (reference sequence). In nucleotides, the CDR3 is TGTGCCAGTAGTTCCGGGGCCCCCAATCAGCCCCAGCATTTT. Residues: CASSSGAPNQPQHF.

J is TRBJ1-2 and V is TRBV6-6, with TRBD1 matching 9 bases. The CDR3 contains 12 residues. J lost 12 bases, V lost 7 bases, and 9 bases had no gene match. Per germline, CDR1 MNHNY and CDR2 SVGAGI (reference sequence). The CDR3 sequence is CASNGMGQGNTF. Here the CDR3 DNA reads TGTGCCAGCAACGGAATGGGACAGGGAAACACCTTC.